These 28 T cell receptor beta chains share one sample of origin, sequenced in a study of shared clonotypes between healthy human individuals. Produced via immunoSEQ multiplex PCR; TCRdb's table is partial and in-frame only. Among more than 1.2 million clones, about 98.5% were seen once, and the ten largest hold roughly 0.36%. The sequenced material came from naive CD4+ T cells sorted from blood. The subset here: CD45RA+ positively selected. These receptors were collected from a young man in good health.

The chain is built from TRBV4-2 and TRBJ2-1; maybe TRBD2 (6 bases). The CDR3 has 15 residues. Trimming shortened V by 2 bases and J by 0 bases, and 8 bases separated the two germline ends. Germline CDR1 is LGHNA and CDR2 is YNFKEQ. The DNA of the CDR3 is TGTGCCAGCAGCCAACTAGCGCTCTCCTACAATGAGCAGTTCTTC. It is translated as CASSQLALSYNEQFF.

The chain has TRBV28 and TRBJ2-7; TRBD1 matches 11 bases. The V segment lost 6 bases and the J segment 0 bases; nucleotides outside the gene matches: 4. CDR3 length equals 15 residues. Germline-derived CDR1 and CDR2 are MDHEN and SYDVKM. CDR3 sequence (DNA): TGTGCCAGCAGCGGACAGGGGGCGGCCTCCTACGAGCAGTACTTC. This encodes CASSGQGAASYEQYF.

The chain links TRBV10-2 to TRBJ2-7; 10 bases line up with TRBD1. Trimming at V came to 4 bases and at J to 6 bases, leaving 9 bases not matched to a gene. The germline CDR1 and CDR2 sequences are WSHSY and SAAADI. The CDR3 length is 15 residues. CDR3 nucleotide sequence: TGCGCCAGCAGTGGCATGGGACAGGGGTTCTCCGAGCAGTACTTC. Translated, it gives CASSGMGQGFSEQYF.

The V and J genes are TRBV29-1 and TRBJ2-3, with D possibly matching TRBD1 (5 bases). The end of the DNA is better explained by TRBJ1-5, so the J call may be wrong. The CDR3 contains 14 residues. Germline V gene sequence: CDR1 SQVTM, CDR2 ANQGSEA. The CDR3 coding sequence is TGCAGCGTTGCAGGTGGGACTAGCACAGATACGCAGCATTTT. It codes for CSVAGGTSTDTQHF.

The rearrangement links TRBV27 to TRBJ1-2; tentatively, D is TRBD1 (6 bases). CDR3 length equals 12 residues. V dropped 8 bases and J dropped 8 bases, with 15 bases sitting between them. Germline CDR1 reads MNHEY; CDR2 reads SMNVEV (reference sequence). CDR3: CASGRGAVGYTF. The CDR3 DNA reads TGTGCCAGCGGGCGGGGGGCTGTAGGCTACACCTTC.

Note on this clone: This sample includes further DNA sequences coding for the same CDR3. The V and J genes are TRBV14 and TRBJ1-2; TRBD1 might be the D (5 bases). The CDR3 is 12 residues long. V was clipped by 4 bases and J by 3 bases, with 6 bases between them. Germline V CDR1 and CDR2: SGHDN, FVKESK. The chain's CDR3 is CASSPGHYGYTF. The CDR3 bases are TGTGCCAGCAGCCCGGGGCACTATGGCTACACCTTC.

The V and J genes are TRBV9 and TRBJ1-1; D is uncertain. Germline-derived CDR1 and CDR2 are SGDLS and YYNGEE. There are 14 residues in the CDR3. V dropped 4 bases and J dropped 1 base, with 11 bases sitting between them. The CDR3 is CASSSRGGNTEAFF. The CDR3, as DNA: TGTGCCAGCAGCTCCCGGGGAGGGAACACTGAAGCTTTCTTT.

V usage is TRBV11-2 and J usage is TRBJ1-2; TRBD1 aligns across 7 bases. Trimming at V came to 1 base and at J to 2 bases, leaving 10 bases not matched to a gene. The CDR3 loop spans 17 amino acids. Germline V gives CDR1 SGHAT, CDR2 FQNNGV. The CDR3 spells CASSLVMGTVENYGYTF. CDR3 sequence (DNA): TGTGCCAGCAGCTTAGTTATGGGGACAGTTGAGAACTATGGCTACACCTTC.

Regarding this clone: The same CDR3 is also encoded by other DNA sequences in this sample. V and J are TRBV2 and TRBJ2-7; no clear D. The CDR3 contains 10 residues. Germline-derived CDR1 and CDR2 are SNHLY and FYNNEI. V lost 7 bases to trimming and J lost 3 bases, with 4 bases between them. CDR3 DNA: TGTGCCAGCAAGAACTACGAGCAGTACTTC. Encoded protein: CASKNYEQYF.

The V call is TRBV9, the J call TRBJ2-7, with 7 bases fitting TRBD2. J gave up 4 bases and V 2 bases, and 6 bases lay outside the gene matches. This CDR3 comprises 14 residues. Germline CDR1 SGDLS, CDR2 YYNGEE. The CDR3 sequence: CASSVSSGYYEQYF. The CDR3 DNA follows: TGTGCCAGCAGCGTTTCTAGCGGATATTACGAGCAGTACTTC. Full variable domain (missing parts from reference TRBV9 and TRBJ2-7): DSGVTQTPKHLITATGQRVTLRCSPRSGDLSVYWYQQSLDQGLQFLIQYYNGEERAKGNILERFSAQQFPDLHSELNLSSLELGDSALYFCASSVSSGYYEQYFGPGTRLTVT.

With regard to this clone: The sample has other DNA sequences that encode this CDR3 too. This sequence joins TRBV10-3 and TRBJ2-3; 9 nucleotides align to TRBD2. Losses at the gene ends were 6 bases for V and 3 bases for J; bases not matched to a gene: 1. This CDR3 contains 13 residues. Per the germline V gene, CDR1 is ENHRY and CDR2 is SYGVKD. The CDR3 reads CAISGLATDTQYF. DNA for the CDR3: TGTGCCATCAGCGGACTAGCGACAGATACGCAGTATTTT.

This clone was seen only once. The rearrangement uses TRBV4-3 and TRBJ1-1, with D perhaps matching TRBD1 (5 bases). Germline CDR1 and CDR2: LGHNA and YSLEER. V lost 1 base and J lost 10, with 16 bases in between. The CDR3 is 14 amino acids. The CDR3 is CASSQGRNIGAAFF. CDR3 DNA: TGCGCCAGCAGCCAAGGGCGTAACATAGGGGCAGCTTTCTTT.

The chain uses TRBV7-6 and TRBJ2-7; D perhaps matches TRBD2 (5 bases). Germline V lookup: CDR1 SGHVS, CDR2 FNYEAQ. Between the trimmed V and J ends, which lost 5 bases and 2 bases, there was a span of 13 bases. The length of the CDR3 is 14 residues. The CDR3 region is CASSRTMRAYEQYF. The CDR3 DNA reads TGTGCCAGCAGCCGAACAATGAGGGCCTACGAGCAGTACTTC.

In regard to this clone: Other DNA sequences of this sample code for an identical CDR3. V and J are TRBV18 and TRBJ1-2, with 10 positions matching TRBD1. Unmatched junction bases numbered 1, after V lost 3 bases and J lost 0 bases. The CDR3 runs to 15 residues. From germline, CDR1 is KGHSH and CDR2 LQKENI. The CDR3 nucleotides are TGTGCCAGCTCACCCGGGACAGGGGCTAACTATGGCTACACCTTC. Its protein is CASSPGTGANYGYTF.

CDR3 sequence (DNA): TGTGCCAGCAGCCCCCAATCACGAGGAATCACTGAAGCTTTCTTT. Protein: CASSPQSRGITEAFF. The chain has TRBV7-2 and TRBJ1-1; D gene uncertain. CDR3 length: 15 amino acids. Trimming removed 5 bases at V and 4 bases at J, with 17 bases between. CDR1 is SGHTA and CDR2 is FQGNSA in the germline V gene.

About this clone itself: This specimen includes other DNA sequences encoding the same CDR3. The chain employs TRBV18 and TRBJ2-2; 11 nucleotides align to TRBD1. V was pared by 0 bases and J by 3 bases, with 0 bases of the junction left unmatched. The V gene's germline CDR1 is KGHSH and CDR2 LQKENI. The CDR3 contains 16 residues. CDR3 residues: CASSPPGQGDTGELFF. CDR3 DNA sequence: TGTGCCAGCTCACCACCGGGACAGGGGGACACCGGGGAGCTGTTTTTT.

The chain combines TRBV7-9 with TRBJ2-1, with TRBD2 identical over 14 bases. CDR3 length: 17 residues. The germline V gene has CDR1 SEHNR and CDR2 FQNEAQ (reference sequence). Germline trimming cut 5 bases from V and 4 bases from J; bases unmatched to any gene: 7. The CDR3 loop is CASSPGTSGRRYNEQFF. In nucleotides, the CDR3 is TGTGCCAGCAGCCCTGGGACTAGCGGGAGAAGATACAATGAGCAGTTCTTC.

The CDR3 region has the DNA TGCGCCAGCAGCTCCCTGGGGGGGGCGATAGGTGGTGAAAAACTGTTTTTT. It specifies CASSSLGGAIGGEKLFF. The rearrangement uses TRBV4-1 and TRBJ1-4, with a possible D match to TRBD1 (6 bases). Germline V gives CDR1 MGHRA, CDR2 YSYEKL. The V end lost 5 bases, the J end lost 7 bases, and 23 bases lay between the germline ends. This CDR3 is 17 amino acids long.

The chain uses TRBV11-3 and TRBJ1-1, with D hard to call. This CDR3 comprises 14 residues. Trimming left V 6 bases short and J 3 bases short, with 14 bases between. Germline CDR1 and CDR2: SGHNT and YENEEA. As DNA, the CDR3 is TGTGCCAGCAGGAGAGGACCGTCGGACACTGAAGCTTTCTTT. Its protein product is CASRRGPSDTEAFF.

This rearrangement joins TRBV9 to TRBJ2-3; 11 bases are shared with TRBD2. Trimming removed 5 bases from V and 2 bases from J; junction bases left unmatched: 7. This CDR3 comprises 16 residues. In germline, CDR1 is SGDLS, CDR2 YYNGEE. CDR3 region: CASSSGTSGYTDTQYF. The CDR3 DNA follows: TGTGCCAGCAGTTCTGGGACTAGCGGATACACAGATACGCAGTATTTT.

This chain links TRBV6-5 with TRBJ1-4; D perhaps matches TRBD1 (6 bases). Per the germline V gene, CDR1 is MNHEY and CDR2 is SVGAGI. This CDR3 has 16 amino acids. The V and J ends lost 0 bases and 8 bases respectively, with 16 bases between them. CDR3 coding DNA: TGTGCCAGCAGTTACTCGAAGGGCAGGGGTGGGGAAAAACTGTTTTTT. Translating gives CASSYSKGRGGEKLFF.

The rearrangement links TRBV25-1 to TRBJ2-3; 9 bases line up with TRBD2. The CDR3 totals 17 residues. With 5 bases clipped from V and 0 bases from J, the junction kept 9 bases outside the gene matches. Looked up from germline, CDR1 is MGHDK and CDR2 is SYGVNS. The DNA for the CDR3 is TGTGCCAGCAGTTGGGCGACTAGCGGAAAAAGCACAGATACGCAGTATTTT. This translates into CASSWATSGKSTDTQYF.

CDR3 loop: CASSSRREGFYEQYF. CDR3 coding DNA: TGTGCCAGCAGCTCCAGGCGCGAGGGATTCTACGAGCAGTACTTC. This sequence joins TRBV7-9 and TRBJ2-7, with a tentative D call TRBD2 (5 bases). Germline CDR1 SEHNR, CDR2 FQNEAQ (reference sequence). The germline V and J ends were trimmed by 4 bases and 3 bases, with 16 bases remaining between them. The CDR3 totals 15 residues.

The DNA of the CDR3 is TGCGCCAGCAGTGAGTCGCAGGTTGTGATCTCGGATACGCAGTATTTT. Amino acids: CASSESQVVISDTQYF. This chain joins TRBV10-1 and TRBJ2-3; no definite D call. The CDR3 contains 16 residues. Germline V gene data show CDR1 as WNHNN and CDR2 as SYGVQD (reference sequence). V lost 0 bases and J lost 6, with 16 bases in between.

This clone is a singleton in its sample. The CDR3 protein is CASSHQGSYNEQFF. The CDR3 DNA sequence: TGCGCCAGCAGCCATCAGGGCTCCTACAATGAGCAGTTCTTC. The rearrangement uses TRBV4-1 and TRBJ2-1, with TRBD1 as a possible D gene (5 bases). The germline V gene encodes CDR1 MGHRA and CDR2 YSYEKL. Trimming removed 3 bases from V and 0 bases from J, with 6 bases in between. There are 14 residues in the CDR3.

V usage is TRBV25-1 and J usage is TRBJ1-4, with D unclear. V was pared by 8 bases and J by 8 bases, with 18 bases between. The length of the CDR3 is 14 residues. Germline V gene data show CDR1 as MGHDK and CDR2 as SYGVNS. CDR3 in DNA: TGTGCCAGCTCGATCGGGGAATCCCACGAAAAACTGTTTTTT. Amino acid sequence: CASSIGESHEKLFF.

The chain employs TRBV4-3 and TRBJ1-4; D uncertain. Trimming left V 1 base short and J 0 bases short, with 12 bases between. CDR1 LGHNA and CDR2 YSLEER come from the germline V gene. This CDR3 region has 17 residues. The CDR3 region is CASSQVIKGTTNEKLFF. The CDR3 DNA sequence: TGCGCCAGCAGCCAAGTTATAAAGGGAACAACTAATGAAAAACTGTTTTTT.

The genes are TRBV5-8 and TRBJ1-5; D call uncertain. The CDR3 is made up of 15 amino acids. Between the trimmed V and J ends, which lost 2 bases and 1 base, there was a span of 10 bases. Germline values: CDR1 SGHTS, CDR2 YDEGEE. This chain's CDR3 is CASSFLFTSNQPQHF. DNA of the CDR3: TGTGCCAGCAGCTTTTTATTTACGAGCAATCAGCCCCAGCATTTT.